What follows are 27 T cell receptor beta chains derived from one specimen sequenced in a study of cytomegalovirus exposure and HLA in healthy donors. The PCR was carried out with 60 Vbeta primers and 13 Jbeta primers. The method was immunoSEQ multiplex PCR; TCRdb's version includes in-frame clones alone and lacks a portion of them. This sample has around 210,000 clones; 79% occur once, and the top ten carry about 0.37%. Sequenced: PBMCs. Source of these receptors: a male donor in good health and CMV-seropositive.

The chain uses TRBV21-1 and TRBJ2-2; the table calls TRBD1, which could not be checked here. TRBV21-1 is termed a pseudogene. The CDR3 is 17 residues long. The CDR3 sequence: CASSKVRDTPNTGELFF. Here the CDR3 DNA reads TGTGCCAGCAGCAAAGTTCGGGACACCCCGAACACCGGGGAGCTGTTTTTT.

CDR3: CASSVEGQGPDTQYF. The DNA for the CDR3 is TGTGCCAGCAGCGTAGAAGGTCAGGGGCCAGATACGCAGTATTTT. V gene TRBV9 combines with J gene TRBJ2-3; a possible D gene is TRBD1 (6 bases). Trimming cost V 0 bases and J 4 bases, with 12 bases left between them. CDR1 is SGDLS and CDR2 is YYNGEE in the germline V gene. This CDR3 is built from 15 residues.

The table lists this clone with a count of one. This CDR3 is CASSLAGTGGNTIYF. In nucleotides, the CDR3 is TGCGCCAGCAGCTTGGCCGGGACAGGGGGAAACACCATATATTTT. The chain employs TRBV5-1 and TRBJ1-3, with 9 bases that match TRBD1. The V and J ends lost 0 bases and 4 bases, in that order; junction bases with no gene match: 2. CDR3 length: 15 amino acids. CDR1 SGHRS and CDR2 YFSETQ come from the germline V gene.

The CDR3 bases are TGTGCCAGCAGCCGCAAGGATGCCACTAGCAGCTACAATGAGCAGTTCTTC. Protein sequence: CASSRKDATSSYNEQFF. The chain links TRBV4-2 to TRBJ2-1, with a possible D match to TRBD2 (6 bases). Germline V lookup: CDR1 LGHNA, CDR2 YNFKEQ. This CDR3 comprises 17 residues. Trimming shortened V by 4 bases and J by 3 bases, and 19 bases separated the two germline ends.

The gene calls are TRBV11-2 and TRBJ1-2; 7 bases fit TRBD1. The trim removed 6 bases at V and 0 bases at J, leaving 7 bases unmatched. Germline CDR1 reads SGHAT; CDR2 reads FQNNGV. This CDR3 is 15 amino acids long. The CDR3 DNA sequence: TGTGCCAGCAGTAGCGACAGGGTAACTAACTATGGCTACACCTTC. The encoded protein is CASSSDRVTNYGYTF.

The CDR3 region is CASSFAGDNEQFF. The DNA of the CDR3 is TGTGCCAGCAGCTTTGCGGGAGATAATGAGCAGTTCTTC. The V call is TRBV7-3, the J call TRBJ2-1; 7 nucleotides align to TRBD2. Germline CDR1 and CDR2: SGHTA and FQGTGA. The CDR3 has 13 residues. With V trimmed by 3 bases and J by 7 bases, 3 bases remained unmatched.

Here the CDR3 reads CASSQGGYGYTF. The CDR3 DNA is TGTGCCAGCAGCCAGGGGGGATATGGCTACACCTTC. J is TRBJ1-2 and V is TRBV14, with a tentative D call TRBD1 (5 bases). Per germline, CDR1 SGHDN and CDR2 FVKESK. The CDR3 consists of 12 residues. Trimming took off 3 bases at V and 5 bases at J, with 7 bases between the two ends.

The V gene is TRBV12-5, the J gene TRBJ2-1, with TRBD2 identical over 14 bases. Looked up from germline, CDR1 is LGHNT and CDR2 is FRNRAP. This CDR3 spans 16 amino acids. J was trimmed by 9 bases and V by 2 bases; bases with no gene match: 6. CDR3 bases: TGTGCTAGTGGTTTGCTGACTAGCGGGGGGGCGGTTGAGCAGTTCTTC. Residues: CASGLLTSGGAVEQFF.

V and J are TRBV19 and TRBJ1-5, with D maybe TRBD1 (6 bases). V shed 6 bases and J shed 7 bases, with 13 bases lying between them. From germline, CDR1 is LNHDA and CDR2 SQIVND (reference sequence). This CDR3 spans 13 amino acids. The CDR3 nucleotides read TGTGCCAGTAGAGAACAGGGAAACCAGCCCCAGCATTTT. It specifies CASREQGNQPQHF. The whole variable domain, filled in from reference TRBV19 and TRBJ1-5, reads DGGITQSPKYLFRKEGQNVTLSCEQNLNHDAMYWYRQDPGQGLRLIYYSQIVNDFQKGDIAEGYSVSREKKESFPLTVTSAQKNPTAFYLCASREQGNQPQHFGDGTRLSIL.

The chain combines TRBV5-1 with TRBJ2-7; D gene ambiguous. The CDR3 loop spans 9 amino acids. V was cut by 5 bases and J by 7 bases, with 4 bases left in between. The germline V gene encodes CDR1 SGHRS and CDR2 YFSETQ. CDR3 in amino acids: CASSKEQYF. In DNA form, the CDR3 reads TGCGCCAGCAGTAAAGAGCAGTACTTC.

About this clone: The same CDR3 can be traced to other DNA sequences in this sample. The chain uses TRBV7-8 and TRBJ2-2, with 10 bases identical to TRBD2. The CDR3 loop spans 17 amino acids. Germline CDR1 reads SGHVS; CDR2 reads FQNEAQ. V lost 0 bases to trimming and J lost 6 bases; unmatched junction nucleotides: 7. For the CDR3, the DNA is TGTGCCAGCAGCTTAGCTAGCGGGAGGAAGTATGCCGGGGAGCTGTTTTTT. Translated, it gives CASSLASGRKYAGELFF. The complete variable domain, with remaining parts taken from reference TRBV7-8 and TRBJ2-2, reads GAGVSQSPRYKVAKRGQDVALRCDPISGHVSLFWYQQALGQGPEFLTYFQNEAQLDKSGLPSDRFFAERPEGSVSTLKIQRTQQEDSAVYLCASSLASGRKYAGELFFGEGSRLTVL.

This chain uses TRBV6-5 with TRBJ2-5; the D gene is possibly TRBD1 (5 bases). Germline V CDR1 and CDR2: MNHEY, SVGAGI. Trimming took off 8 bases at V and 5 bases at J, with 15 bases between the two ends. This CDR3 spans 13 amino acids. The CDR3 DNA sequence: TGTGCCAGCGGGGCCGCCAGGACGGAGACCCAGTACTTC. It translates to CASGAARTETQYF.

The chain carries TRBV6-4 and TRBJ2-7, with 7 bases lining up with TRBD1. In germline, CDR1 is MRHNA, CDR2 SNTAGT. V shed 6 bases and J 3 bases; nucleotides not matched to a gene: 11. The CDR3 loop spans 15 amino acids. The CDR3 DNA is TGTGCCAGCAGCGAAATTGGACAGGCTGGCTACGAGCAGTACTTC. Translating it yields CASSEIGQAGYEQYF.

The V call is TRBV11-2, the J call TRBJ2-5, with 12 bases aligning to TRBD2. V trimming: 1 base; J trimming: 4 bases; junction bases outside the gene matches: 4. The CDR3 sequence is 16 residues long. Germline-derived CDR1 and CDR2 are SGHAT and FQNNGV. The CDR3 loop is CASSLGLAGGRETQYF. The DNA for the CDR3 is TGTGCCAGCAGCTTAGGGCTAGCGGGGGGGCGAGAGACCCAGTACTTC.

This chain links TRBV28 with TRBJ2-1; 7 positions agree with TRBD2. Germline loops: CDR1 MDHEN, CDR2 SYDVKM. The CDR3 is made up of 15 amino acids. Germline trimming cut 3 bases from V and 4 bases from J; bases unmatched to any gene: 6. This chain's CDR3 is CASSFTSGIYNEQFF. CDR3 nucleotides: TGTGCCAGCAGTTTTACGAGCGGGATATACAATGAGCAGTTCTTC.

CDR3 in amino acids: CASSLGDSSNQPQHF. The CDR3, as DNA: TGCGCCAGCAGCTTGGGAGACAGTAGCAATCAGCCCCAGCATTTT. The chain employs TRBV5-1 and TRBJ1-5; possibly TRBD1 for D (5 bases). CDR3 size: 15 residues. Per germline, CDR1 SGHRS and CDR2 YFSETQ. Trimming cost V 0 bases and J 0 bases, with 7 bases left between them.

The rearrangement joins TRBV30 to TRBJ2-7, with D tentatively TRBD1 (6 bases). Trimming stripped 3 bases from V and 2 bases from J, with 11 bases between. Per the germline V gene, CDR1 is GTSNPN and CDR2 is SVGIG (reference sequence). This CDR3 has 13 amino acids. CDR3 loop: CAWSQGLTYEQYF. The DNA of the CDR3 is TGTGCCTGGAGCCAGGGGCTTACCTACGAGCAGTACTTC.

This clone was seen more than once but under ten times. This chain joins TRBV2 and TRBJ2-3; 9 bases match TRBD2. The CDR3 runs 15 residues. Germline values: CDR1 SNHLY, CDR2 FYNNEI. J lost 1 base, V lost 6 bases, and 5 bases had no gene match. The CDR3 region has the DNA TGTGCCAGCAGGGCACTAGCGGGCGGCACAGATACGCAGTATTTT. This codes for CASRALAGGTDTQYF. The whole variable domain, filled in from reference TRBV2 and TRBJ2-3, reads EPEVTQTPSHQVTQMGQEVILRCVPISNHLYFYWYRQILGQKVEFLVSFYNNEISEKSEIFDDQFSVERPDGSNFTLKIRSTKLEDSAMYFCASRALAGGTDTQYFGPGTRLTVL.

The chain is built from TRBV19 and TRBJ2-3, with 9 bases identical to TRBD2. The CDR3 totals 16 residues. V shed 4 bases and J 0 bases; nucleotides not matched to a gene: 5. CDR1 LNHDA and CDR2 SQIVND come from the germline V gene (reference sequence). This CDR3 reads CASSTRAGGSTDTQYF. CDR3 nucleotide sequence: TGTGCCAGTAGTACCCGAGCGGGGGGTAGCACAGATACGCAGTATTTT.

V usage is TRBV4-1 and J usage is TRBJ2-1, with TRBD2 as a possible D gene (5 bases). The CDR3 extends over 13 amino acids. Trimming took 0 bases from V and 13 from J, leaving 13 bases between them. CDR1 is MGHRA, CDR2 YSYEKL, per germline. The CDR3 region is CASSQDSRLAQFF. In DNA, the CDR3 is TGCGCCAGCAGCCAAGATTCTAGGCTAGCTCAGTTCTTC.

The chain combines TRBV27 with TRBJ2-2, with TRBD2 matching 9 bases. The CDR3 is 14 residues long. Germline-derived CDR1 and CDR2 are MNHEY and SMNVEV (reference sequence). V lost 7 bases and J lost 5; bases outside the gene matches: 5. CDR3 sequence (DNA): TGTGCCAGCAACCTAGCGGGACAGACCGGGGAGCTGTTTTTT. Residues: CASNLAGQTGELFF.

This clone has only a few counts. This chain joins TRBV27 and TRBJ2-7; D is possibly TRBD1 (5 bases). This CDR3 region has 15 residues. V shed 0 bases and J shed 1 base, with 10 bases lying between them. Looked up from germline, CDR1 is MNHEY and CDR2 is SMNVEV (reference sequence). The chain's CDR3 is CASSLSGQPSYEQYF. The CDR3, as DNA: TGTGCCAGCAGTTTATCGGGGCAGCCTTCCTACGAGCAGTACTTC.

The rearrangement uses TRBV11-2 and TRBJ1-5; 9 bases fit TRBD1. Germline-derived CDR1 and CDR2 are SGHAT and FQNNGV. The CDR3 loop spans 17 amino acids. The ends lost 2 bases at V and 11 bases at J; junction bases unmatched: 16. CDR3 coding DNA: TGTGCCAGCAGCTTAAGTTCCGGGACAGGGACCCTGGGGGCCCAGCATTTT. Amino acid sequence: CASSLSSGTGTLGAQHF.

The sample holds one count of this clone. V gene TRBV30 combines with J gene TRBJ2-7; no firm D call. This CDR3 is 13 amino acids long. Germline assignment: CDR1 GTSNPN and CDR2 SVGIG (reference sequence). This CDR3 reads CATIGRGNYEQYF. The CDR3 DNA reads TGTGCTACAATCGGCCGAGGAAATTACGAGCAGTACTTC.

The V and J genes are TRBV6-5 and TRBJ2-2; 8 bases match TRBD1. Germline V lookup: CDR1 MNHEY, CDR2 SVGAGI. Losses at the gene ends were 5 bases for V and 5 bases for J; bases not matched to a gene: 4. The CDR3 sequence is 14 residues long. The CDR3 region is CASSRDRMTGELFF. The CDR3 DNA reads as TGTGCCAGCAGTCGGGACAGGATGACCGGGGAGCTGTTTTTT.

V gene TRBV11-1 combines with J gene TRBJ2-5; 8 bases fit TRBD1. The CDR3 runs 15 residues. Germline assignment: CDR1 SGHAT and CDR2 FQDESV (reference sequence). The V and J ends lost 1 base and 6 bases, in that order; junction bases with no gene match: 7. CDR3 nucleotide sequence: TGTGCCAGCAGCTTAGTGGTCAGGGGGCAAAAGACCCAGTACTTC. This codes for CASSLVVRGQKTQYF.

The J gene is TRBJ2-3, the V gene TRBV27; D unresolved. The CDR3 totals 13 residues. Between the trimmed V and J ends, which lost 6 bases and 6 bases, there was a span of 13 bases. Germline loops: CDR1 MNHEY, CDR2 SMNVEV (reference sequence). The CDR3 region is CASRPNLLDTQYF. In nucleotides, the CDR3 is TGTGCCAGCAGACCAAATTTACTGGATACGCAGTATTTT.